A selection of T cell receptor beta chains follows, all from one sample in a study of T cells in Graves' hyperthyroidism and ophthalmopathy. TCRdb analysed the multiplex PCR reads with MiXCR anew, one entry per CDR3 protein. The sample lists some 340,000 distinct CDR3 sequences, roughly 13% seen once, with roughly 33% in the top ten. The sequencing input was blood. The receptors derive from a woman aged 40 to 55 with Graves' ophthalmopathy. Each CDR3 is given with its conserved first and last residue. The order of the fields is J gene, D gene, V gene, clone size, CDR3 length, CDR3 DNA, CDR3 protein. A D gene is named only where the DNA matches it firmly. Not every row has a clone size; where given, it reads once, few, many or a size class.

>TRBJ2-3|TRBD2|TRBV10-3|many|14
TGTGCCATCAGTCCGACTAGCGGGGCAGATACGCAGTATTTT
CAISPTSGADTQYF
>TRBJ2-5|TRBD2|TRBV29-1|many|17
TGCAGCGTTGAATTTTGGGGGAGTAGCGGGTCTCAAGAGACCCAGTACTTC
CSVEFWGSSGSQETQYF
>TRBJ1-6|-|TRBV28|-|17
TGTGCCAGCAGTTTATTTACAGGGACGTTCAATAATTCACCCCTCCACTTT
CASSLFTGTFNNSPLHF
>TRBJ2-6|TRBD1|TRBV7-2|few|15
TGTGCCAGCAGCCCGGGACAGTCTGGGGCCAACGTCCTGACTTTC
CASSPGQSGANVLTF
>TRBJ2-5|-|TRBV11-1|many|13
TGTGCCAGCAGCATCTCCTGGGGAGAGACCCAGTACTTC
CASSISWGETQYF
>TRBJ1-4|-|TRBV7-9|few|11
TGTGCCAGCAGCGCGTATGAAAAACTGTTTTTT
CASSAYEKLFF
>TRBJ1-5|-|TRBV19|many|15
TGTGCCAGTAGTATTCGGGCAGTCGGCAATCAGCCCCAGCATTTT
CASSIRAVGNQPQHF
>TRBJ2-1|TRBD2|TRBV20-1|-|15
TGCAGTGCTAGACCTGGACTAGCGGGAGCCCTTGAGCAGTTCTTC
CSARPGLAGALEQFF
>TRBJ1-5|-|TRBV15|-|13
TGTGCCACCAGCATCGAATCTAATCAGCCCCAGCATTTT
CATSIESNQPQHF
>TRBJ2-7|TRBD1|TRBV6-1|many|13
TGTGCCAGCAGGCGGACAGGGTACTCCGAGCAGTACTTC
CASRRTGYSEQYF
>TRBJ1-4|TRBD1|TRBV11-3|many|14
TGTGCCAGCAGAGTCCCGGGACAGAATGAAAAACTGTTTTTT
CASRVPGQNEKLFF
>TRBJ2-7|TRBD1|TRBV10-2|-|15
TGCGCCAGCAGTGAGTTACGGACAGGCGCCTACGAGCAGTACTTC
CASSELRTGAYEQYF
>TRBJ2-1|TRBD2|TRBV19|-|16
TGTGCCAGTAGTCTGGCCGGGACTAGCGTCCAGAATGAGCAGTTCTTC
CASSLAGTSVQNEQFF
>TRBJ1-5|TRBD1|TRBV7-9|many|15
TGTGCCAGCAGCCCGGAGGGGGCGCGCAATCAGCCCCAGCATTTT
CASSPEGARNQPQHF
>TRBJ2-5|TRBD2|TRBV12-3/TRBV12-4|-|17
TGTGCCAGCAGTCTCCGACTAGCGGTTATGTACCAAGAGACCCAGTACTTC
CASSLRLAVMYQETQYF
>TRBJ2-1|-|TRBV11-2|many|13
TGTGCCAGCAGCCTCAAGACTCACAATGAGCAGTTCTTC
CASSLKTHNEQFF
>TRBJ2-1|TRBD2|TRBV7-8|many|16
TGTGCCAGCAGCTTAGGGGTGGCGGGAGGGTTAAATGAGCAGTTCTTC
CASSLGVAGGLNEQFF
>TRBJ1-2|-|TRBV5-8|many|14
TGTGCCAGCAGCTTGAGTGGAGGTTTTTATGGCTACACCTTC
CASSLSGGFYGYTF
>TRBJ2-1|-|TRBV6-2/TRBV6-3|-|14
TGTGCCAGCAGTTTCTCCTCGGGATACAATGAGCAGTTCTTC
CASSFSSGYNEQFF
>TRBJ2-3|-|TRBV11-2|many|18
TGTGCCAGCAGCTTAGAACAAGAGACCCTTTATGGGGCAGATACGCAGTATTTT
CASSLEQETLYGADTQYF
>TRBJ2-5|TRBD2|TRBV28|-|15
TGTGCCAGCAGTTTATATCGGGCTAGCGGGGAGACCCAGTACTTC
CASSLYRASGETQYF
>TRBJ1-5|-|TRBV9|many|13
TGTGCCAGCAGCGTAGATGTCAATCAGCCCCAGCATTTT
CASSVDVNQPQHF